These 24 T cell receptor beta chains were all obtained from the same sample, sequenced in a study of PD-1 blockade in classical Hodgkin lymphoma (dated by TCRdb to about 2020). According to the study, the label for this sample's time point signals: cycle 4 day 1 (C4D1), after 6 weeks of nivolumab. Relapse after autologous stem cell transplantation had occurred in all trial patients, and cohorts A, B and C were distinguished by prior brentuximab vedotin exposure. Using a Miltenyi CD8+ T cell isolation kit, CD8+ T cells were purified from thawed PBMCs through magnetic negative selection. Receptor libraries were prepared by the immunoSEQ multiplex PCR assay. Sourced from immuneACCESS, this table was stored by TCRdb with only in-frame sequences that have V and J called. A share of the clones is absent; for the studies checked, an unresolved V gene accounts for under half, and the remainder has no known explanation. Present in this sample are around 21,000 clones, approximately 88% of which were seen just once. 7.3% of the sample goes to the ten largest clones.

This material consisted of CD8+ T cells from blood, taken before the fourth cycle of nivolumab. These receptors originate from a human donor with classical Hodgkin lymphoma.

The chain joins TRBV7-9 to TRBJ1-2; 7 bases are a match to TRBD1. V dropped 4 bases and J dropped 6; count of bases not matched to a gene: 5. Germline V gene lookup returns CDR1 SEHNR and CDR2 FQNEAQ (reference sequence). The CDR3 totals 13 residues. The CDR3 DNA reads TGTGCCAGCAGCTATTCGACAGGGCATGGCTACACCTTC. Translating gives CASSYSTGHGYTF. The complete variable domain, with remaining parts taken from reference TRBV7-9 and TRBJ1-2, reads DTGVSQNPRHKITKRGQNVTFRCDPISEHNRLYWYRQTLGQGPEFLTYFQNEAQLEKSRLLSDRFSAERPKGSFSTLEIQRTEQGDSAMYLCASSYSTGHGYTFGSGTRLTVV.

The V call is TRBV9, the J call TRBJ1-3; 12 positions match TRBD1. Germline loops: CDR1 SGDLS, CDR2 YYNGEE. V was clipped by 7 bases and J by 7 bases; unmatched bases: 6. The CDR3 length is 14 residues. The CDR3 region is CASAGTGGENTIYF. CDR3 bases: TGTGCCAGCGCCGGGACAGGGGGCGAGAACACCATATATTTT.

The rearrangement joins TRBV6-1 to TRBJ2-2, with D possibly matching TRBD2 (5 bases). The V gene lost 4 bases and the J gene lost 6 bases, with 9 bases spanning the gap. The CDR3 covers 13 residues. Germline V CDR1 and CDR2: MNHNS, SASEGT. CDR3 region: CASSGREAGELFF. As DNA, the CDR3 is TGTGCCAGCAGTGGACGGGAAGCCGGGGAGCTGTTTTTT.

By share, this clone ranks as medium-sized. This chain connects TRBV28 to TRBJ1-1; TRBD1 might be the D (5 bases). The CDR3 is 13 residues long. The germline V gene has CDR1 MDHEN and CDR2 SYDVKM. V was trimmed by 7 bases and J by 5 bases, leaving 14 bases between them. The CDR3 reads CASIPGRWTEAFF. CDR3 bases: TGTGCCAGCATCCCGGGACGATGGACTGAAGCTTTCTTT. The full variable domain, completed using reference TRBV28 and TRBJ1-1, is DVKVTQSSRYLVKRTGEKVFLECVQDMDHENMFWYRQDPGLGLRLIYFSYDVKMKEKGDIPEGYSVSREKKERFSLILESASTNQTSMYLCASIPGRWTEAFFGQGTRLTVV.

The DNA for the CDR3 is TGTGCCAGCAGCCAAGAGAACGGGATTACCTACGAGCAGTACTTC. Translating it yields CASSQENGITYEQYF. The genes are TRBV4-2 and TRBJ2-7; maybe TRBD2 (5 bases). This CDR3 is 15 amino acids long. Germline V gene sequence: CDR1 LGHNA, CDR2 YNFKEQ. V was pared by 0 bases and J by 2 bases, with 11 bases between.

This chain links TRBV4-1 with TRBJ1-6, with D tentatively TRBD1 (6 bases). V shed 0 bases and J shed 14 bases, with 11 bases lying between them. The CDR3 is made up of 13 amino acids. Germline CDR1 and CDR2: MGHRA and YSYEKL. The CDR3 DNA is TGCGCCAGCAGCCAAGATACAGGGCTCACCCTCCACTTT. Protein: CASSQDTGLTLHF.

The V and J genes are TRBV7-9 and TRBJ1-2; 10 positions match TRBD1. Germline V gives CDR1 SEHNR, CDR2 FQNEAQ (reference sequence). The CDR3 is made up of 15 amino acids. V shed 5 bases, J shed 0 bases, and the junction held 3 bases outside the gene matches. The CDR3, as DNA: TGTGCCAGCAGCCCCGGGACAGGGGCTAACTATGGCTACACCTTC. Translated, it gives CASSPGTGANYGYTF.

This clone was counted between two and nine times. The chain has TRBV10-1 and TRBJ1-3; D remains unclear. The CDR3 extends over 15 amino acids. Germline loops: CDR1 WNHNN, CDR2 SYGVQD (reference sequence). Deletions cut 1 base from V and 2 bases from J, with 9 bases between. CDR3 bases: TGCGCCAGCAGTGAGTTCGGGTTCGCTGGAAACACCATATATTTT. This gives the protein CASSEFGFAGNTIYF.

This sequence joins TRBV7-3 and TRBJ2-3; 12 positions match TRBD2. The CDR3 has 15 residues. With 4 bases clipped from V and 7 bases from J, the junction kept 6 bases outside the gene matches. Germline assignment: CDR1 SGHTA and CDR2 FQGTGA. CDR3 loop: CASSSASGGAYTQYF. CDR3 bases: TGTGCCAGCAGCTCCGCTAGCGGGGGGGCCTATACGCAGTATTTT.

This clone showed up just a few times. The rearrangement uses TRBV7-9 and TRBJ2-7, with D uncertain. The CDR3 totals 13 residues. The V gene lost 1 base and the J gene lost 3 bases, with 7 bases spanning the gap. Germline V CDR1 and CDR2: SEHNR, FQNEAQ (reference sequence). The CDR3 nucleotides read TGTGCCAGCAGCTTAGGAGCAAGCTACGAGCAGTACTTC. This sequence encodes CASSLGASYEQYF.

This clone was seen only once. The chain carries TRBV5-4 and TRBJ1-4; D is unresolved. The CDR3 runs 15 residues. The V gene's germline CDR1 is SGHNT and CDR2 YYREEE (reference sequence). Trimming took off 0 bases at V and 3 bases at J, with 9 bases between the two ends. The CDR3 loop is CASSLGDVSNEKLFF. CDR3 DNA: TGTGCCAGCAGCTTGGGGGATGTTTCTAATGAAAAACTGTTTTTT.

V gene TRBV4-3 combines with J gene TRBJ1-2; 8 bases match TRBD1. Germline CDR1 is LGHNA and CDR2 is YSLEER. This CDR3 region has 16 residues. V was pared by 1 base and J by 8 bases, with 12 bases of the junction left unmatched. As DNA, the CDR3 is TGCGCCAGCAGCCAAGTGGATCGACAGGGGATGGACGGCTACACCTTC. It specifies CASSQVDRQGMDGYTF.

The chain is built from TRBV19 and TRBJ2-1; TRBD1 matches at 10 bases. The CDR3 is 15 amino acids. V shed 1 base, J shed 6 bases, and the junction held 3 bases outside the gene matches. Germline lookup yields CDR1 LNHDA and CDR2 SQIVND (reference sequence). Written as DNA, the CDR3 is TGTGCCAGTAGTATAGGGGACAGGGGATCCAATGAGCAGTTCTTC. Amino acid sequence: CASSIGDRGSNEQFF.

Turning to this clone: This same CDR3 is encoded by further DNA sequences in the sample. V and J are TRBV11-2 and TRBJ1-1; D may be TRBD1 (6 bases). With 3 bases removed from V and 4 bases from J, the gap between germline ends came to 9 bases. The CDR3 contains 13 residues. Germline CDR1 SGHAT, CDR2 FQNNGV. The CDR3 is CASSFGRGTEAFF. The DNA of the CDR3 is TGTGCCAGCAGCTTTGGCAGGGGCACTGAAGCTTTCTTT.

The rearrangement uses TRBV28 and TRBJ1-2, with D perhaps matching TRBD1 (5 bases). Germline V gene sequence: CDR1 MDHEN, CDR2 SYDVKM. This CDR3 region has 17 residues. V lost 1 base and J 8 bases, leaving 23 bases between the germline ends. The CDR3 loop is CASSLSQQGDEGRGYTF. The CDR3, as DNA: TGTGCCAGCAGTTTATCCCAGCAGGGAGATGAGGGGAGGGGCTACACCTTC.

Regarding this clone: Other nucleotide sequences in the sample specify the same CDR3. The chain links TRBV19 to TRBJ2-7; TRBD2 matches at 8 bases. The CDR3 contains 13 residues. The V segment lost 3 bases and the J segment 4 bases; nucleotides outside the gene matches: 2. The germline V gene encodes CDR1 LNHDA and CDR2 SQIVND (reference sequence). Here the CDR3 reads CASSIAGGYEQYF. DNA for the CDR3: TGTGCCAGTAGTATCGCGGGGGGTTACGAGCAGTACTTC. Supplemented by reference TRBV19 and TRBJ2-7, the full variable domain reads DGGITQSPKYLFRKEGQNVTLSCEQNLNHDAMYWYRQDPGQGLRLIYYSQIVNDFQKGDIAEGYSVSREKKESFPLTVTSAQKNPTAFYLCASSIAGGYEQYFGPGTRLTVT.

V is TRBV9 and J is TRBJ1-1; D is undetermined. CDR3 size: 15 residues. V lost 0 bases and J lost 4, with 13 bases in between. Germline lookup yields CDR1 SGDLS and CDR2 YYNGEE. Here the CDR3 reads CASSVERGGSTEAFF. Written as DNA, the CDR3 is TGTGCCAGCAGCGTAGAGCGGGGAGGCTCCACTGAAGCTTTCTTT.

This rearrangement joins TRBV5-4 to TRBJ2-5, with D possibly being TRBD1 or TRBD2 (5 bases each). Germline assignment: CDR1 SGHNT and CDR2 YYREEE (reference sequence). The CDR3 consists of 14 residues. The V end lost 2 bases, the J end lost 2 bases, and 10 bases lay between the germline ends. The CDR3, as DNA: TGTGCCAGCAGCTTTTCTTGGGGGCAAGAGACCCAGTACTTC. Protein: CASSFSWGQETQYF.

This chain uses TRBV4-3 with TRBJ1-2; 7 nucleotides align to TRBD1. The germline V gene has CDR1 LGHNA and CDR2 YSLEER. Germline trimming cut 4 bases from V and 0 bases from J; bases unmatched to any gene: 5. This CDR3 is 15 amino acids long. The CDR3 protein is CASSRDRVPNYGYTF. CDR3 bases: TGCGCCAGCAGCCGAGACAGGGTTCCTAACTATGGCTACACCTTC.

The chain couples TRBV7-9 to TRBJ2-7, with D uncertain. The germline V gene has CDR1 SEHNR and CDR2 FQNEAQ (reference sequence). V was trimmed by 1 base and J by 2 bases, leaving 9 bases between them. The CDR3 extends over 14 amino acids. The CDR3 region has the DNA TGTGCCAGCAGCTTAGGGGGTACTGCCTACGAGCAGTACTTC. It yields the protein CASSLGGTAYEQYF.

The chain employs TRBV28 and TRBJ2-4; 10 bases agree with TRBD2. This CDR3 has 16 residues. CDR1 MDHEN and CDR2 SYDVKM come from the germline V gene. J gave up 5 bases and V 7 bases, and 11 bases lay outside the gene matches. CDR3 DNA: TGTGCCAGCACCGTAACTCTAGCGGGGGTTGAAAACATTCAGTACTTC. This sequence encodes CASTVTLAGVENIQYF. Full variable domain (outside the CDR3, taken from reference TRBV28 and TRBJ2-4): DVKVTQSSRYLVKRTGEKVFLECVQDMDHENMFWYRQDPGLGLRLIYFSYDVKMKEKGDIPEGYSVSREKKERFSLILESASTNQTSMYLCASTVTLAGVENIQYFGAGTRLSVL.

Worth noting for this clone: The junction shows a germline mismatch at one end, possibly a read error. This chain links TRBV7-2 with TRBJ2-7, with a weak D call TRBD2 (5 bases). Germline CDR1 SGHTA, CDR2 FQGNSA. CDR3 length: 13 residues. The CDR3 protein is CASSLASHYEQYF. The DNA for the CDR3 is TGTGCCAGCAGCCTAGCTAGTCACTACGAGCAGTACTTC.

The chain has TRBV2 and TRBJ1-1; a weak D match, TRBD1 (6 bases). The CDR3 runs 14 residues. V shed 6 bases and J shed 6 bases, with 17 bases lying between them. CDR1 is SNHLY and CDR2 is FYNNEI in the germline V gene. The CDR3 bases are TGTGCCAGCAGCTTGGACAGCACCCTCGCTGAAGCTTTCTTT. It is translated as CASSLDSTLAEAFF.

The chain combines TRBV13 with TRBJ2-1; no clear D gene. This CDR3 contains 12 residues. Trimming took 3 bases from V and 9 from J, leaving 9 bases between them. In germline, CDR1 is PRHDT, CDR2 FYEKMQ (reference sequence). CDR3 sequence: CASSFSSPEQFF. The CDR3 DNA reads TGTGCCAGCAGCTTCTCGTCCCCTGAGCAGTTCTTC.